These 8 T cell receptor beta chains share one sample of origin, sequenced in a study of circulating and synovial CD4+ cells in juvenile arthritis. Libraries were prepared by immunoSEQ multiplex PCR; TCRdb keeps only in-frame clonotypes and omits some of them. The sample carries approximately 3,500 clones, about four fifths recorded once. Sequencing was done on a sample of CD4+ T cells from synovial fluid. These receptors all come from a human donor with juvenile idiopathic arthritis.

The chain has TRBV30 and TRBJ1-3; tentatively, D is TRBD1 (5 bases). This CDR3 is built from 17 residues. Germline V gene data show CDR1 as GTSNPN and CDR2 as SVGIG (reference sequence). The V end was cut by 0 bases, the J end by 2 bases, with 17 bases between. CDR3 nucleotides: TGTGCCTGGAGTGTATTGAACTCAGGGATAACTGGAAACACCATATATTTT. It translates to CAWSVLNSGITGNTIYF. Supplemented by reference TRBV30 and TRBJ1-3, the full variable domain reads SQTIHQWPATLVQPVGSPLSLECTVEGTSNPNLYWYRQAAGRGLQLLFYSVGIGQISSEVPQNLSASRPQDRQFILSSKKLLLSDSGFYLCAWSVLNSGITGNTIYFGEGSWLTVV.

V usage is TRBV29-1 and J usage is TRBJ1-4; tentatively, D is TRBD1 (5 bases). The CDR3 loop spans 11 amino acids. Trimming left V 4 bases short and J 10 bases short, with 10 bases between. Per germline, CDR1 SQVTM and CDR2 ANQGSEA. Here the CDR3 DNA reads TGCAGCGTTGGATTTCAGGGAAAACTGTTTTTT. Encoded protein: CSVGFQGKLFF.

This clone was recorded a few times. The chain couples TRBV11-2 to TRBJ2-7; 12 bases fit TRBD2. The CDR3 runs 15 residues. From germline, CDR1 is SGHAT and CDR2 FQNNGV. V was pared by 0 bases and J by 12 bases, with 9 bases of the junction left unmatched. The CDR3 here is CASSLDLAGGPSGYF. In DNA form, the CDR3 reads TGTGCCAGCAGCTTAGACCTAGCGGGAGGGCCGAGTGGGTACTTC.

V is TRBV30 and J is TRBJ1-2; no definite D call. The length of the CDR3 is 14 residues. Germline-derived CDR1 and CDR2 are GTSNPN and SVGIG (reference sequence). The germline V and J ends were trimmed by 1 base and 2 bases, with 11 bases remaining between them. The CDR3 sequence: CAWSGQHTNYGYTF. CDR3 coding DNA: TGTGCCTGGAGTGGACAACATACGAACTATGGCTACACCTTC. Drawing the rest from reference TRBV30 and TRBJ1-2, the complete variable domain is SQTIHQWPATLVQPVGSPLSLECTVEGTSNPNLYWYRQAAGRGLQLLFYSVGIGQISSEVPQNLSASRPQDRQFILSSKKLLLSDSGFYLCAWSGQHTNYGYTFGSGTRLTVV.

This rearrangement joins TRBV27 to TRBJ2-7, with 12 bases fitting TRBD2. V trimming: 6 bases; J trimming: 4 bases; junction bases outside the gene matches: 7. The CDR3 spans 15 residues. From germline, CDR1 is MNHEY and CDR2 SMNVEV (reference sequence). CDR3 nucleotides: TGTGCCAGCAGGCCCCTAGCGGGGGGGCCGTACGAGCAGTACTTC. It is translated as CASRPLAGGPYEQYF.

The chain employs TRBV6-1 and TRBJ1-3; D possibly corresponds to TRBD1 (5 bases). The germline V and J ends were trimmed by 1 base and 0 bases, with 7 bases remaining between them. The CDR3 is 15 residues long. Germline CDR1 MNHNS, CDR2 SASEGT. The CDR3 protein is CASSEGQRSGNTIYF. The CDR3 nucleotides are TGTGCCAGCAGTGAAGGACAGCGCTCTGGAAACACCATATATTTT.

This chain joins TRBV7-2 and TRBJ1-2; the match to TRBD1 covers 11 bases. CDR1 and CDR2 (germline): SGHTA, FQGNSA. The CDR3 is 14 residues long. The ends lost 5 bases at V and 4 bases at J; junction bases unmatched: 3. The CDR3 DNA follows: TGTGCCAGCAGCCCCGGGACAGGGGGCTATGGCTACACCTTC. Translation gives CASSPGTGGYGYTF.

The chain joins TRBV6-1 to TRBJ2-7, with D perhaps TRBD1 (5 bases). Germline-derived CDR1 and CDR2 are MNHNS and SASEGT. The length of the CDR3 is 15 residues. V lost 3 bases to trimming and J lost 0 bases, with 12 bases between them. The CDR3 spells CASSDPARVSYEQYF. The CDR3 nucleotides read TGTGCCAGCAGTGATCCAGCCAGGGTCTCCTACGAGCAGTACTTC.